The sequence of this T cell receptor beta chain was determined in a study of T cells in Graves' hyperthyroidism and ophthalmopathy. Patients having uncontrolled infection, another autoimmune disease, pregnancy or lactation were not included. Orbital computed tomography, thyroid ultrasound, serum thyroxine and TRAb, and clinical symptoms together informed the diagnoses. RNA transcripts were the template for amplifying TCR beta CDR3 regions. HTBI primers drove first-round RT-PCR of the TCR CDR3. Using its own MiXCR run on the multiplex PCR reads, TCRdb lists one record per CDR3 protein. This table holds about 590,000 distinct CDR3 sequences, approximately 15% found once. The length of the CDR3 is 13 residues. CDR1 and CDR2 from the germline V gene are SGHDN and FVKESK. V gave up 2 bases and J gave up 2 bases; unmatched junction bases: 0.

This TCR was sampled from a woman aged 18-29 years with Graves' ophthalmopathy. The J gene is TRBJ2-7, the V gene TRBV14; 7 bases are a match to TRBD2. Material for sequencing was blood. CDR3 in amino acids: CASSQLAAYEQYF. CDR3 in DNA: TGTGCCAGCAGCCAACTAGCGGCCTACGAGCAGTACTTC.